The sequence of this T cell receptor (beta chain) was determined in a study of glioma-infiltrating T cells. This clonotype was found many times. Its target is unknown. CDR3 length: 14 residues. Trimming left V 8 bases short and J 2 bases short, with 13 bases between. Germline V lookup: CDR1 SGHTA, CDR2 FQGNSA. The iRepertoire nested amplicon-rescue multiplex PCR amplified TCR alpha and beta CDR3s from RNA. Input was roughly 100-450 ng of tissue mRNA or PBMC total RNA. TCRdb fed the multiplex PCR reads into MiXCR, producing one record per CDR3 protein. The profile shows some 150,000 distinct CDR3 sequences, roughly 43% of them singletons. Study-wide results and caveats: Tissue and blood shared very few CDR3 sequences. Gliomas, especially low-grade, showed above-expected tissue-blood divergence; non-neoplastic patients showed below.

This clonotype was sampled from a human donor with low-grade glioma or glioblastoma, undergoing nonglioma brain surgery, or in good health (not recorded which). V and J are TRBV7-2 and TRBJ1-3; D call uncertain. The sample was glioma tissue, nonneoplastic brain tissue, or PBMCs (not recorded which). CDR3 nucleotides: TGTGCCAGCCGAGCGGGCACCCCTGGAAACACCATATATTTT. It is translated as CASRAGTPGNTIYF.